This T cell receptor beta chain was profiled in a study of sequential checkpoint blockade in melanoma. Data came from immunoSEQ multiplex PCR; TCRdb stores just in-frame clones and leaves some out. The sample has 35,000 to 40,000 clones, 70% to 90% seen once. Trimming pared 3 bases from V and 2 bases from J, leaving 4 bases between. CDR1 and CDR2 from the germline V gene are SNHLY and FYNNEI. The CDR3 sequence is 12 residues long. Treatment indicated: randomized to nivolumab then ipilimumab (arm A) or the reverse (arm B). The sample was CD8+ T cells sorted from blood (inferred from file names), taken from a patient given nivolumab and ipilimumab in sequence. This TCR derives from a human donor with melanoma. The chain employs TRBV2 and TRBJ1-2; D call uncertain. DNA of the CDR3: TGTGCCAGCAGTGATAGCAACTATGGCTACACCTTC. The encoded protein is CASSDSNYGYTF. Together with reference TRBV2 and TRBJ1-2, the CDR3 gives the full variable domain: EPEVTQTPSHQVTQMGQEVILRCVPISNHLYFYWYRQILGQKVEFLVSFYNNEISEKSEIFDDQFSVERPDGSNFTLKIRSTKLEDSAMYFCASSDSNYGYTFGSGTRLTVV.